This T cell receptor (beta chain) was sequenced in a study of identical twins. TCRdb re-derived calls from the 5' RACE reads in MiXCR, one entry per CDR3 protein. The table records 500,000 or so distinct CDR3 sequences, about 20% of them present only once. Whole-study results and caveats: With monozygotic twins, out-of-frame TCR alpha sharing exceeded what models estimated.

Germline V gene lookup returns CDR1 DFQATT and CDR2 SNEGSKA (reference sequence). CDR3 length: 13 residues. V was clipped by 5 bases and J by 4 bases, with 11 bases between them. Concerning this clonotype itself: Its antigen is as yet unknown.

This sample was also put to use in a study of T cells expressing NK-cell markers. In that study: The contribution of dominant NKG2C+ clonotypes to CD8+ T cells in more than five donors was roughly 1.0-7.5%.

This receptor was identified in a woman between 18 and 29 years old in good health. V usage is TRBV20-1 and J usage is TRBJ1-4, with D possibly matching TRBD1 (6 bases). The sample taken for sequencing was CD4+ T cells sorted from blood. CDR3 amino acids: CSAQRQDNEKLFF. The CDR3 nucleotides read TGCAGTGCTCAAAGACAGGATAATGAAAAACTGTTTTTT.